Presented here are 28 T cell receptor beta chains from one specimen sequenced in a study of T cell changes during pregnancy in multiple sclerosis. This table comes from immunoSEQ multiplex PCR, and its TCRdb copy is limited to in-frame clones, with some not included. Of more than 80,000 clones listed, roughly 92% are singletons. Sample: peripheral blood, taken after pregnancy. These receptors came from a female donor with multiple sclerosis, enrolled in a pregnancy study.

The chain recombines TRBV11-1 with TRBJ1-1; D is unresolved. CDR3 length: 13 residues. V was cut by 4 bases and J by 8 bases, with 14 bases left in between. Germline assignment: CDR1 SGHAT and CDR2 FQDESV (reference sequence). CDR3 coding DNA: TGTGCCAGCAGCTCCGGCGGAGTTTCCGAAGCTTTCTTT. This gives the protein CASSSGGVSEAFF.

The rearrangement uses TRBV27 and TRBJ2-7, with 7 bases lining up with TRBD2. V shed 5 bases, J shed 4 bases, and the junction held 14 bases outside the gene matches. Germline assignment: CDR1 MNHEY and CDR2 SMNVEV (reference sequence). This CDR3 has 16 residues. In DNA form, the CDR3 reads TGTGCCAGCAGTCGGGTTCCGGGGGGACTCCGATACGAGCAGTACTTC. Translated: CASSRVPGGLRYEQYF.

This clone appeared a few times. The chain is built from TRBV18 and TRBJ1-2, with D perhaps TRBD1 (6 bases). The CDR3 is made up of 17 amino acids. Germline-derived CDR1 and CDR2 are KGHSH and LQKENI. V dropped 2 bases and J dropped 2 bases, with 18 bases sitting between them. The CDR3, as DNA: TGTGCCAGCTCACCATATCACGGACAGCCTGGCAACTATGGCTACACCTTC. Protein product: CASSPYHGQPGNYGYTF.

The rearrangement links TRBV19 to TRBJ2-5; 9 nucleotides agree with TRBD1. Per the germline V gene, CDR1 is LNHDA and CDR2 is SQIVND (reference sequence). J gave up 5 bases and V 5 bases, and 12 bases lay outside the gene matches. The CDR3 is 16 amino acids. CDR3 nucleotide sequence: TGTGCCAGTAGTCGATCACCGGGACAGGGTAGGGAGACCCAGTACTTC. It codes for CASSRSPGQGRETQYF.

V is TRBV6-1 and J is TRBJ2-1; TRBD1 might be the D (6 bases). This CDR3 region has 14 residues. Germline CDR1 and CDR2: MNHNS and SASEGT. Trimming stripped 6 bases from V and 8 bases from J, with 17 bases between. Here the CDR3 reads CASSWLGATDEQFF. CDR3 nucleotide sequence: TGTGCCAGCAGCTGGCTGGGGGCAACGGATGAGCAGTTCTTC.

V usage is TRBV5-1 and J usage is TRBJ2-3, with TRBD2 identical over 10 bases. Germline V gene data show CDR1 as SGHRS and CDR2 as YFSETQ. The trim removed 0 bases at V and 4 bases at J, leaving 5 bases unmatched. The CDR3 is made up of 16 amino acids. This chain's CDR3 is CASSLATLAGADTQYF. CDR3 DNA: TGCGCCAGCAGCTTGGCCACGCTAGCGGGAGCAGATACGCAGTATTTT.

CDR3 nucleotide sequence: TGTGCCAGCAGCCGGAGGGTATTGACTGAAGCTTTCTTT. Translation gives CASSRRVLTEAFF. J is TRBJ1-1 and V is TRBV7-3; D is unresolved. The CDR3 contains 13 residues. V was clipped by 5 bases and J by 5 bases, with 12 bases between them. CDR1 and CDR2 (germline): SGHTA, FQGTGA. The entire variable domain, with the rest obtained from reference TRBV7-3 and TRBJ1-1, is as follows: GAGVSQTPSNKVTEKGKYVELRCDPISGHTALYWYRQSLGQGPEFLIYFQGTGAADDSGLPNDRFFAVRPEGSVSTLKIQRTERGDSAVYLCASSRRVLTEAFFGQGTRLTVV.

The chain recombines TRBV6-1 with TRBJ2-2; D is possibly TRBD1 (5 bases). Germline loops: CDR1 MNHNS, CDR2 SASEGT. The CDR3 is 15 residues long. Trimming left V 8 bases short and J 1 base short, with 14 bases between. In nucleotides, the CDR3 is TGTGCCAGCGTCCCCGGCAGGGTGAACACCGGGGAGCTGTTTTTT. It yields the protein CASVPGRVNTGELFF.

The rearrangement joins TRBV18 to TRBJ2-3, with 8 nucleotides matching TRBD2. Germline V gene sequence: CDR1 KGHSH, CDR2 LQKENI. This CDR3 region has 15 residues. V was pared by 0 bases and J by 4 bases, with 3 bases of the junction left unmatched. CDR3 region: CASSPPKTSADTQYF. In nucleotides, the CDR3 is TGTGCCAGCTCACCACCGAAGACTAGCGCAGATACGCAGTATTTT.

The chain recombines TRBV9 with TRBJ2-2; TRBD2 aligns across 7 bases. The CDR3 has 14 residues. J was trimmed by 2 bases and V by 3 bases; bases with no gene match: 1. The germline CDR1 and CDR2 sequences are SGDLS and YYNGEE. In DNA form, the CDR3 reads TGTGCCAGCAGCGGGGGGGGAAACACCGGGGAGCTGTTTTTT. Its translation: CASSGGGNTGELFF.

Concerning this clone: Other DNA sequences of this sample code for an identical CDR3. V gene TRBV5-1 combines with J gene TRBJ2-7, with 8 nucleotides matching TRBD1. CDR1 is SGHRS, CDR2 YFSETQ, per germline. CDR3 size: 12 residues. The ends lost 4 bases at V and 6 bases at J; junction bases unmatched: 3. The CDR3: CASSPQGGEQYF. The DNA for the CDR3 is TGCGCCAGCAGCCCACAGGGGGGCGAGCAGTACTTC.

J is TRBJ2-7 and V is TRBV5-5, with a possible D match to TRBD1 (5 bases). The CDR3 is made up of 14 amino acids. Trimming left V 1 base short and J 0 bases short, with 8 bases between. In germline, CDR1 is SGHKS, CDR2 YYEKEE (reference sequence). The DNA of the CDR3 is TGTGCCAGCAGCTTGATCAGGGCCTCCTACGAGCAGTACTTC. Amino acid sequence: CASSLIRASYEQYF.

This clone was observed once. The rearrangement uses TRBV9 and TRBJ2-4; D is undetermined. The CDR3 extends over 14 amino acids. CDR1 and CDR2 (germline): SGDLS, YYNGEE. V was clipped by 0 bases and J by 9 bases, with 13 bases between them. CDR3 DNA: TGTGCCAGCAGCGTAGATGTCCGGGTCGGCATTCAGTACTTC. It specifies CASSVDVRVGIQYF.

This clone has a single count. V is TRBV28 and J is TRBJ1-1; 10 nucleotides agree with TRBD1. The CDR3 contains 15 residues. The ends lost 5 bases at V and 5 bases at J; junction bases unmatched: 8. From germline, CDR1 is MDHEN and CDR2 SYDVKM. CDR3: CASSPRGQGMTEAFF. CDR3 DNA sequence: TGTGCCAGCAGTCCTAGGGGACAGGGGATGACTGAAGCTTTCTTT.

This chain links TRBV13 with TRBJ1-1; the match to TRBD1 covers 7 bases. V gave up 3 bases and J gave up 14 bases; unmatched junction bases: 15. Germline values: CDR1 PRHDT, CDR2 FYEKMQ (reference sequence). The CDR3 is made up of 14 amino acids. The DNA of the CDR3 is TGTGCCAGCAGCTTTAGTCCCGACAGGGCGCTCTTGTTCTTT. Its translation is CASSFSPDRALLFF.

This chain uses TRBV6-1 with TRBJ2-7, with TRBD2 matching 8 bases. V lost 7 bases to trimming and J lost 2 bases; unmatched junction nucleotides: 4. This CDR3 is 13 amino acids long. The germline V gene encodes CDR1 MNHNS and CDR2 SASEGT. The CDR3 nucleotides are TGTGCCAGCACTAGGCGGGGGGCCTACGAGCAGTACTTC. Encoded protein: CASTRRGAYEQYF.

The chain joins TRBV30 to TRBJ1-4; D gene unclear. CDR1 and CDR2 (germline): GTSNPN, SVGIG (reference sequence). This CDR3 has 12 amino acids. The V and J ends lost 6 bases and 1 base respectively, with 6 bases between them. Here the CDR3 DNA reads TGTGCCTGCTCCAGAACTAATGAAAAACTGTTTTTT. This translates into CACSRTNEKLFF.

This clone appeared once. The rearrangement joins TRBV7-6 to TRBJ2-3, with 10 bases fitting TRBD2. J was trimmed by 4 bases and V by 5 bases; bases with no gene match: 3. The V gene's germline CDR1 is SGHVS and CDR2 FNYEAQ. The CDR3 loop spans 14 amino acids. The CDR3 here is CASSPGLASDTQYF. The CDR3 nucleotides read TGTGCCAGCAGCCCGGGACTAGCGTCAGATACGCAGTATTTT.

The CDR3 DNA reads TGTGCCACCAGCAGAGATCTAACCGGGGAGCTGTTTTTT. Translation gives CATSRDLTGELFF. The V call is TRBV15, the J call TRBJ2-2, with D hard to call. Germline V gene sequence: CDR1 LNHNV, CDR2 YYDKDF (reference sequence). V lost 0 bases, J lost 5 bases, and 4 bases lay in between. The CDR3 spans 13 residues.

This clone was detected only once. The CDR3 DNA reads as TGCAGCGTTTTGACTATCCTAGAGACCCAGTACTTC. This translates into CSVLTILETQYF. V is TRBV29-1 and J is TRBJ2-5; D is possibly TRBD2 (5 bases). Germline V gene data show CDR1 as SQVTM and CDR2 as ANQGSEA. V was pared by 5 bases and J by 4 bases, with 11 bases between. The CDR3 is 12 amino acids.

The chain combines TRBV5-1 with TRBJ2-3; D is undetermined. The CDR3 is 13 amino acids. Germline lookup yields CDR1 SGHRS and CDR2 YFSETQ. Between the trimmed V and J ends, which lost 2 bases and 1 base, there was a span of 5 bases. DNA of the CDR3: TGCGCCAGCAGCTTCCTAGGCACAGATACGCAGTATTTT. Its protein product is CASSFLGTDTQYF.

CDR3 DNA: TGCGCCAGCAGCATCGGGACTAGCGCGGAGACCCAGTACTTC. This gives the protein CASSIGTSAETQYF. The chain joins TRBV5-1 to TRBJ2-5, with 10 bases lining up with TRBD2. Germline CDR1 SGHRS, CDR2 YFSETQ. After removal of 4 bases from V and 5 bases from J, the junction contained 5 bases not matched to a gene. The CDR3 totals 14 residues.

CDR3 in DNA: TGTGCCAGCAGCGCCGGACTAGCTGGCACAGATACGCAGTATTTT. This gives the protein CASSAGLAGTDTQYF. This chain links TRBV7-3 with TRBJ2-3; 8 bases line up with TRBD2. Germline V gene data show CDR1 as SGHTA and CDR2 as FQGTGA. The CDR3 runs 15 residues. The V gene end was trimmed by 5 bases and the J gene end by 1 base; junction bases not matched to a gene: 5.

V gene TRBV5-1 combines with J gene TRBJ2-2; a possible D gene is TRBD1 (7 bases). CDR3 length equals 15 residues. CDR1 is SGHRS and CDR2 is YFSETQ in the germline V gene. The V end was cut by 7 bases, the J end by 1 base, with 14 bases between. The CDR3 nucleotides read TGCGCCAGCGGTAGGGGGGACAGGAACACCGGGGAGCTGTTTTTT. This gives the protein CASGRGDRNTGELFF.

This clone was counted a single time. The DNA of the CDR3 is TGTGCCAGCAGGGGCAGCCCCGTCCTAGAGACCCAGTACTTC. It yields the protein CASRGSPVLETQYF. The chain links TRBV2 to TRBJ2-5; D is uncertain. Trimming stripped 6 bases from V and 4 bases from J, with 15 bases between. This CDR3 is built from 14 residues. Germline V gives CDR1 SNHLY, CDR2 FYNNEI.

This clone was counted ten times or more. Within the sample, other DNA sequences also encode this same CDR3. The gene calls are TRBV5-1 and TRBJ1-1; D might be TRBD1 (5 bases). From germline, CDR1 is SGHRS and CDR2 YFSETQ. CDR3 length: 14 residues. V lost 4 bases and J lost 0, with 10 bases in between. In DNA, the CDR3 is TGCGCCAGCAGCCCGGACACTTTGAACACTGAAGCTTTCTTT. Translation: CASSPDTLNTEAFF.

This rearrangement joins TRBV6-5 to TRBJ2-2, with D perhaps matching TRBD1 (6 bases). CDR3 size: 13 residues. Trimming took off 6 bases at V and 4 bases at J, with 9 bases between the two ends. Germline assignment: CDR1 MNHEY and CDR2 SVGAGI. The CDR3, as DNA: TGTGCCAGCAGCACAGGGTTCACCGGGGAGCTGTTTTTT. It is translated as CASSTGFTGELFF.

The chain combines TRBV5-5 with TRBJ1-4, with TRBD1 matching 9 bases. V lost 4 bases and J lost 8; bases outside the gene matches: 15. The CDR3 has 17 residues. Germline lookup yields CDR1 SGHKS and CDR2 YYEKEE (reference sequence). CDR3 protein: CASSHLPRDRVGEKLFF. The CDR3 DNA reads as TGTGCCAGCAGCCATCTCCCCCGGGACAGGGTTGGGGAAAAACTGTTTTTT.